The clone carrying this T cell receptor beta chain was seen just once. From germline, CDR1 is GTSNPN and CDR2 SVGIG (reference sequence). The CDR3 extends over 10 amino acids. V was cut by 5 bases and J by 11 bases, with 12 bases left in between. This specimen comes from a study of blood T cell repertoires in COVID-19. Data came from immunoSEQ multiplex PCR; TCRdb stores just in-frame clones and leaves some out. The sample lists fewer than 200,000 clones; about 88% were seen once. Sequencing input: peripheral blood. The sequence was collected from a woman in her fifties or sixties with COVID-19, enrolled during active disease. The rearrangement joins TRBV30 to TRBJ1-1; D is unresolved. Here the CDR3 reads CAWDGVGAFF. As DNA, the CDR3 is TGTGCCTGGGACGGGGTGGGGGCTTTCTTT. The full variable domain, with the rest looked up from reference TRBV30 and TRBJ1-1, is SQTIHQWPATLVQPVGSPLSLECTVEGTSNPNLYWYRQAAGRGLQLLFYSVGIGQISSEVPQNLSASRPQDRQFILSSKKLLLSDSGFYLCAWDGVGAFFGQGTRLTVV.